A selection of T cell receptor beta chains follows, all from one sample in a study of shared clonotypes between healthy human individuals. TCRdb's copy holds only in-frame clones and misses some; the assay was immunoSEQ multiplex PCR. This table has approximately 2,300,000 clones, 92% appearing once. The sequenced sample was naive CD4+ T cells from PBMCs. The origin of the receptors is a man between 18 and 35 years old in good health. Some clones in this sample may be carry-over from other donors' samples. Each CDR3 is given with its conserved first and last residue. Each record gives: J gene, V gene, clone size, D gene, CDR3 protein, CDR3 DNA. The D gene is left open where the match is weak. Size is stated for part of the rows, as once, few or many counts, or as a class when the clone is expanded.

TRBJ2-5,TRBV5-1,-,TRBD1,CASSSRQGMGETQYF,TGCGCCAGCAGCTCCAGACAGGGGATGGGAGAGACCCAGTACTTC
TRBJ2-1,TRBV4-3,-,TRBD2,CASSRGLAAARNEQFF,TGCGCCAGCAGCCGAGGACTAGCGGCCGCTCGCAATGAGCAGTTCTTC
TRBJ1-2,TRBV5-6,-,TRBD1,CASSLVGQSWENYGYTF,TGTGCCAGCAGCTTGGTGGGACAGTCTTGGGAAAACTATGGCTACACCTTC
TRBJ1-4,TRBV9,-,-,CASSVQGGWEKLFF,TGTGCCAGCAGCGTACAGGGAGGTTGGGAAAAACTGTTTTTT
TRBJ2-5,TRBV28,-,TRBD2,CASSLAAQETQYF,TGTGCCAGCAGTCTAGCGGCACAAGAGACCCAGTACTTC
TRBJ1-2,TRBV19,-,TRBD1,CATGGRGANYGYTF,TGTGCCACAGGGGGGAGAGGAGCTAACTATGGCTACACCTTC
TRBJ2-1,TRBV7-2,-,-,CASSLGLGNEQFF,TGTGCCAGCAGCTTAGGTCTAGGGAATGAGCAGTTCTTC
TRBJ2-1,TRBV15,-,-,CATSNHRVYNEQFF,TGTGCCACCAGCAACCACAGGGTCTACAATGAGCAGTTCTTC
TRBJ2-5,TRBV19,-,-,CASSELAGVGTQYF,TGTGCCAGTAGTGAACTAGCCGGGGTAGGGACCCAGTACTTC
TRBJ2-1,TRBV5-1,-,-,CASSLYVGRDEQFF,TGCGCCAGCAGCTTGTACGTCGGAAGGGATGAGCAGTTCTTC
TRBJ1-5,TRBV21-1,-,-,CASSKRVGNQPQHF,TGTGCCAGCAGCAAAAGGGTAGGGAATCAGCCCCAGCATTTT
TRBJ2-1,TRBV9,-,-,CASSVTTRSYNEQFF,TGTGCCAGCAGCGTCACGACTAGGTCCTACAATGAGCAGTTCTTC
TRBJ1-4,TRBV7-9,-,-,CASTGTSNEKLFF,TGTGCCAGTACAGGTACCAGTAATGAAAAACTGTTTTTT
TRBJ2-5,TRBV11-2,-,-,CASSLFRSVGQQETQYF,TGTGCCAGCAGCTTATTCCGGAGTGTTGGGCAGCAAGAGACCCAGTACTTC
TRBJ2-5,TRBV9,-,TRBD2,CASGRGETQYF,TGTGCCAGCGGGAGGGGAGAGACCCAGTACTTC
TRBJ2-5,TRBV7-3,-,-,CASSSEGGETQYF,TGTGCCAGCAGCTCTGAGGGGGGAGAGACCCAGTACTTC
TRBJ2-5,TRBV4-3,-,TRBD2,CASSHGTSGSAQQYF,TGCGCCAGCAGCCATGGGACTAGCGGGAGTGCCCAGCAGTACTTC
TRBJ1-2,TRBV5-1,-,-,CASSLGEEGGYTF,TGCGCCAGCAGCTTGGGCGAGGAAGGTGGCTACACCTTC
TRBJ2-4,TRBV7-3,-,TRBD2,CASSLLDGRAGSAPKNIQYF,TGTGCCAGCAGCTTATTGGACGGGAGGGCAGGGTCGGCCCCCAAAAACATTCAGTACTTC
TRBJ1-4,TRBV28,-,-,CASTTSGLDNEKLFF,TGTGCCAGCACCACCTCTGGGCTGGATAATGAAAAACTGTTTTTT
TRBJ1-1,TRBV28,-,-,CASSVRGSNTEAFF,TGTGCCAGCAGCGTTCGGGGATCAAACACTGAAGCTTTCTTT
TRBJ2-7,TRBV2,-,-,CASSEGASYEQYF,TGTGCCAGCAGTGAGGGTGCTTCCTACGAGCAGTACTTC
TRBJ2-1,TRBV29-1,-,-,CSVEVGPRGLNEQFF,TGCAGCGTTGAAGTAGGGCCCCGGGGGCTCAATGAGCAGTTCTTC
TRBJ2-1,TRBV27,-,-,CASTPRGLGYNEQFF,TGTGCCAGCACGCCCCGGGGGCTCGGCTACAATGAGCAGTTCTTC
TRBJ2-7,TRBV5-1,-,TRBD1,CASSPTGMTEQYF,TGCGCCAGCAGCCCGACAGGGATGACCGAGCAGTACTTC
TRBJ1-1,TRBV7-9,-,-,CASSFGGQVRTFF,TGTGCCAGCAGCTTTGGGGGGCAAGTGAGGACTTTCTTT
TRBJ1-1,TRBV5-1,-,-,CASGLNSLNTEAFF,TGCGCCAGCGGGCTTAACAGTCTGAACACTGAAGCTTTCTTT
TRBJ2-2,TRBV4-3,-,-,CASSQVFRGTGELFF,TGCGCCAGCAGCCAAGTGTTCAGGGGCACCGGGGAGCTGTTTTTT
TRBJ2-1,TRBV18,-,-,CASSPLVEQFF,TGTGCCAGCTCACCGCTCGTTGAGCAGTTCTTC
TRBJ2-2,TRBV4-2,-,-,CASSRGTGTNTGELFF,TGTGCCAGCAGCCGAGGCACCGGGACCAACACCGGGGAGCTGTTTTTT
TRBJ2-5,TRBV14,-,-,CASSLRRGQETQYF,TGTGCCAGCAGCTTACGGAGAGGGCAAGAGACCCAGTACTTC
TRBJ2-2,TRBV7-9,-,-,CASTRGLTGELFF,TGTGCCAGCACTAGGGGACTCACCGGGGAGCTGTTTTTT
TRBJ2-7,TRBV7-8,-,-,CASRRGGQSYEQYF,TGTGCCAGCAGGCGCGGGGGCCAGTCTTACGAGCAGTACTTC
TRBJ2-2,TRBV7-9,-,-,CASSLFSSGELFF,TGTGCCAGCAGCCTTTTCAGCTCCGGGGAGCTGTTTTTT
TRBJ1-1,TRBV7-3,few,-,CASSPGRMNTEAFF,TGTGCCAGCAGCCCGGGACGGATGAACACTGAAGCTTTCTTT
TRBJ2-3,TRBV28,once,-,CASSRDPTDTQYF,TGTGCCAGCAGCCGGGACCCCACAGATACGCAGTATTTT
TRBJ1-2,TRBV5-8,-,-,CASSRDLYLGGSGYTF,TGTGCCAGCAGCCGAGACCTCTATCTGGGGGGAAGCGGCTACACCTTC
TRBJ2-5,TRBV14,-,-,CASSQGRWGAETQYF,TGTGCCAGCAGCCAAGGGCGGTGGGGAGCGGAGACCCAGTACTTC
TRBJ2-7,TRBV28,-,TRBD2,CASSPRGLATYEQYF,TGTGCCAGCAGCCCTCGAGGACTAGCGACCTACGAGCAGTACTTC
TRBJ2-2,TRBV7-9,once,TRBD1,CASSLAGTGNTGELFF,TGTGCCAGCAGCTTAGCCGGGACAGGGAACACCGGGGAGCTGTTTTTT
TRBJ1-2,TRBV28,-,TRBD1,CASSKDRRGYTF,TGTGCCAGCAGTAAGGACAGGAGGGGCTACACCTTC
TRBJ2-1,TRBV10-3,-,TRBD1,CAIRDRDSLNNEQFF,TGTGCCATCAGAGACCGGGACAGCCTAAACAATGAGCAGTTCTTC
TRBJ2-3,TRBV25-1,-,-,CASSEYGVRSTDTQYF,TGTGCCAGCAGTGAATATGGCGTCAGAAGCACAGATACGCAGTATTTT
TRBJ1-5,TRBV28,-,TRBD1,CASLSGGWGRSNQPQHF,TGTGCCAGCCTTTCAGGGGGTTGGGGTCGGAGCAATCAGCCCCAGCATTTT
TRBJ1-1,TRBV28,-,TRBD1,CASSPGDRGYENTEAFF,TGTGCCAGCAGTCCCGGGGACAGGGGATACGAGAACACTGAAGCTTTCTTT
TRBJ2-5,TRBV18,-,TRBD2,CASSILAGVQETQYF,TGTGCCAGCTCGATTCTAGCGGGGGTTCAAGAGACCCAGTACTTC
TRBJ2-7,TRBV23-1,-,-,CASSPTLTRTDSYEQYF,TGCGCCAGCAGTCCCACGCTTACCCGGACAGACTCCTACGAGCAGTACTTC
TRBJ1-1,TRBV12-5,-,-,CASGLWGPGGTEAFF,TGTGCTAGTGGTTTGTGGGGCCCAGGCGGCACTGAAGCTTTCTTT